The present T cell receptor (beta chain) was sequenced within a study of beta chain features in type 1 diabetes. For the study at large: Healthy donors and patients had similar age, gender and cell yields. Findings of the study overall: Patients with Type 1 diabetes showed moderately but significantly shorter TCRB CDR3s in all four CD4+ subsets. Using cDNA template may skew counts toward highly expressing activated cells. Across patients, naive, central memory and Treg TCRB repertoires exhibited apparently greater similarity than was observed across healthy donors.

The CDR3 totals 18 residues. V was clipped by 0 bases and J by 5 bases, with 22 bases between them. Post-sort purity exceeded 98% for all sorted populations. Comment on this clone: Its antigen is not known.

The investigators reverse transcribed all of the isolated RNA, so they sequenced expressed TCRB transcripts. Measured with immunoSEQ multiplex PCR; TCRdb has only the in-frame clones, and not every one. The data show about 660,000 clones, roughly 13% seen once. Material: naive CD4+ T cells from blood. The chain recombines TRBV23-1 with TRBJ2-5; a possible D gene is TRBD2 (5 bases). TRBV23-1 is treated as an ORF (open reading frame) with a function not yet certain. This TCR came from a man between 18 and 35 years old with type 1 diabetes. DNA of the CDR3: TGCGCCAGCAGTCAATCGCGCGGGCTTAGCTCCTTCTTGGAGACCCAGTACTTC. Its translation: CASSQSRGLSSFLETQYF.